Listed below are T cell receptor beta chains from one sample, sequenced in a study of T cell responses to AZD1222 COVID-19 vaccine. Sequencing was performed with immunoSEQ multiplex PCR; in TCRdb, only in-frame clones are kept and a portion is missing. This sample yields 75,000 to 95,000 clones, of which just under 90% are seen a single time; about 2.8% belongs to the top ten. This specimen was peripheral blood, taken on day 0 of MenACWY control vaccination. These receptors were obtained from an adult in good health. Each CDR3 is given with its conserved first and last residue. D genes are given only for firm matches. Some rows mark clone size as missing; the rest say once, few, many or name a class of expanded clone.

D: -
V: TRBV19
J: TRBJ1-5
size: once
CDR3: CASWTETFSQPQHF
DNA: TGTGCCAGCTGGACCGAGACATTCAGTCAGCCCCAGCATTTT

D: -
V: TRBV30
J: TRBJ1-4
size: -
CDR3: CAWSVMINEKLFF
DNA: TGTGCCTGGAGTGTTATGATTAATGAAAAACTGTTTTTT

D: -
V: TRBV15
J: TRBJ2-6
size: -
CDR3: CATSRELGRSGANVLTF
DNA: TGTGCCACCAGCAGAGAGCTAGGGCGCTCTGGGGCCAACGTCCTGACTTTC

D: -
V: TRBV18
J: TRBJ1-1
size: -
CDR3: CASSPPGTSNTEAFF
DNA: TGTGCCAGCTCACCACCGGGTACCTCGAACACTGAAGCTTTCTTT

D: -
V: TRBV6-1
J: TRBJ1-2
size: once
CDR3: CASSDLGQANYGYTF
DNA: TGTGCCAGCAGTGACCTAGGTCAAGCTAACTATGGCTACACCTTC

D: -
V: TRBV6-5
J: TRBJ2-1
size: -
CDR3: CASSYSGQRANEQFF
DNA: TGTGCCAGCAGTTACTCAGGACAGAGGGCTAATGAGCAGTTCTTC

D: TRBD2
V: TRBV9
J: TRBJ2-2
size: -
CDR3: CASSVPETSGVETLDPGELFF
DNA: TGTGCCAGCAGCGTACCAGAGACTAGCGGGGTTGAAACTTTAGACCCCGGGGAGCTGTTTTTT

D: -
V: TRBV12-5
J: TRBJ1-5
size: -
CDR3: CASAPTESSNQPQHF
DNA: TGTGCTAGTGCGCCGACAGAATCGAGCAATCAGCCCCAGCATTTT

D: -
V: TRBV7-2
J: TRBJ1-1
size: -
CDR3: CASSAGRGTEAFF
DNA: TGTGCCAGCAGCGCCGGCAGGGGCACTGAAGCTTTCTTT

D: TRBD2
V: TRBV11-2
J: TRBJ2-3
size: -
CDR3: CASSYPIAGGTDTQYF
DNA: TGTGCCAGCAGCTATCCCATAGCGGGGGGAACAGATACGCAGTATTTT

D: -
V: TRBV6-5
J: TRBJ1-1
size: -
CDR3: CASSYKQGNTEAFF
DNA: TGTGCCAGCAGTTACAAACAGGGGAACACTGAAGCTTTCTTT

D: -
V: TRBV4-1
J: TRBJ1-4
size: -
CDR3: CASSQQRTEKLFF
DNA: TGCGCCAGCAGCCAGCAACGGACAGAAAAACTGTTTTTT

D: -
V: TRBV9
J: TRBJ1-2
size: -
CDR3: CASSVVDGGGYTF
DNA: TGTGCCAGCAGCGTAGTGGACGGAGGGGGCTACACCTTC

D: -
V: TRBV6-1
J: TRBJ1-5
size: -
CDR3: CASSEDEARPQHF
DNA: TGTGCCAGCAGTGAAGATGAGGCCCGACCCCAGCATTTT

D: -
V: TRBV12-3/TRBV12-4
J: TRBJ2-5
size: -
CDR3: CASSLARETQYF
DNA: TGTGCCAGCAGTTTAGCGCGGGAGACCCAGTACTTC

D: TRBD1
V: TRBV7-6
J: TRBJ1-1
size: -
CDR3: CASSRDRGLGSTEAFF
DNA: TGTGCCAGCAGCCGGGACAGGGGATTGGGGAGCACTGAAGCTTTCTTT

D: TRBD1
V: TRBV6-5
J: TRBJ1-5
size: -
CDR3: CASRVLRDSNQPQHF
DNA: TGTGCCAGCAGAGTACTCCGGGACAGTAATCAGCCCCAGCATTTT

D: -
V: TRBV27
J: TRBJ2-7
size: -
CDR3: CASSFGGAASSYEQYF
DNA: TGTGCCAGCAGTTTTGGAGGGGCCGCGAGCTCCTACGAGCAGTACTTC

D: TRBD1
V: TRBV9
J: TRBJ2-7
size: -
CDR3: CASSVGTGNYYEQYF
DNA: TGTGCCAGCAGCGTGGGGACAGGGAACTACTACGAGCAGTACTTC

D: TRBD1
V: TRBV14
J: TRBJ1-1
size: -
CDR3: CASSRGQGKAEAFF
DNA: TGTGCCAGCAGCCGCGGACAGGGAAAGGCTGAAGCTTTCTTT